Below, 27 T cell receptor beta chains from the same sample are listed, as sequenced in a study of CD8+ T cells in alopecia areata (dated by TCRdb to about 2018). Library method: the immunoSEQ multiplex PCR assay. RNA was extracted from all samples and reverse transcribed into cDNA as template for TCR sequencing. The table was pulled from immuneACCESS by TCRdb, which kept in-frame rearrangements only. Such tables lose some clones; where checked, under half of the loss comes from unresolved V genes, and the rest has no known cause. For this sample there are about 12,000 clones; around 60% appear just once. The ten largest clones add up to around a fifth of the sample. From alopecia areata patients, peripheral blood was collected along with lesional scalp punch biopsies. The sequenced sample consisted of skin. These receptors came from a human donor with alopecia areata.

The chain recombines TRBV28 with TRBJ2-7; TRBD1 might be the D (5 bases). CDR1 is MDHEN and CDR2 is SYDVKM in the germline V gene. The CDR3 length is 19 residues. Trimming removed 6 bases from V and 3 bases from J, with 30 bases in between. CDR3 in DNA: TGTGCCAGCAGCCAACCCACCGACAGTTTAACGTCCATCGACTACGAGCAGTACTTC. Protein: CASSQPTDSLTSIDYEQYF.

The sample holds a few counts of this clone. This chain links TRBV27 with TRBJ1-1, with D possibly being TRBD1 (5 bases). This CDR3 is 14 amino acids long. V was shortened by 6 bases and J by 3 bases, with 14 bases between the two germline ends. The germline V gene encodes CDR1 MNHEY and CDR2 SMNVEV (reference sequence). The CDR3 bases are TGTGCCAGCAGCCGGCTGGGGGGATACACTGAAGCTTTCTTT. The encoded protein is CASSRLGGYTEAFF.

The CDR3 region is CSVEHSGDYEQYF. CDR3 nucleotides: TGCAGCGTTGAACACAGTGGGGATTACGAGCAGTACTTC. The chain couples TRBV29-1 to TRBJ2-7; D is unclear. This CDR3 is 13 amino acids long. Trimming cost V 2 bases and J 4 bases, with 12 bases left between them. Germline-derived CDR1 and CDR2 are SQVTM and ANQGSEA.

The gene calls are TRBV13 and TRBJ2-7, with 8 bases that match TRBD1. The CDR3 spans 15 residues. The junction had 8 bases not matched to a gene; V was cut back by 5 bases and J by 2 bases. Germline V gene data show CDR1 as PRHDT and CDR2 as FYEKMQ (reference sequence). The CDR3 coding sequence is TGTGCCAGCAGCCCTACAGACAGGGGACCCTACGAGCAGTACTTC. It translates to CASSPTDRGPYEQYF.

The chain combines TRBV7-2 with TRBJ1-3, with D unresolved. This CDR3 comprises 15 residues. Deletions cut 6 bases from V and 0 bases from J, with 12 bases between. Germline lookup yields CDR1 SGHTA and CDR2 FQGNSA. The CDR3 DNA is TGTGCCAGCAGTCTTCCTCCGAACTCTGGAAACACCATATATTTT. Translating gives CASSLPPNSGNTIYF.

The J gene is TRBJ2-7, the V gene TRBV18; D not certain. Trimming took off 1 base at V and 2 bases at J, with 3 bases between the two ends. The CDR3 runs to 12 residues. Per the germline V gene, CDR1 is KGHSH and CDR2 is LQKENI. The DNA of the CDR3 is TGTGCCAGCTCACCACTTACCTACGAGCAGTACTTC. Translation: CASSPLTYEQYF.

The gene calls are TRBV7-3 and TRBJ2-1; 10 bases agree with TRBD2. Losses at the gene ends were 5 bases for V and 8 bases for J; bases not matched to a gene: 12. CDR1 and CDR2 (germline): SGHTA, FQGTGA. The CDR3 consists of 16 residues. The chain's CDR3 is CASSPRTSGGWDEQFF. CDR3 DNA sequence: TGTGCCAGCAGCCCTCGGACTAGCGGAGGGTGGGATGAGCAGTTCTTC.

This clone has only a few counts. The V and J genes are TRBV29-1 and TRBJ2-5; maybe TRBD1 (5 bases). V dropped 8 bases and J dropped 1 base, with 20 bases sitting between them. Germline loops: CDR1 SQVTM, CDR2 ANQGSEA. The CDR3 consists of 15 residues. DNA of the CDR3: TGCAGCCTACGAAAGGATGGGGCAGGCCAAGAGACCCAGTACTTC. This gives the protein CSLRKDGAGQETQYF.

CDR3 in DNA: TGTGCCAGCAGCGTAGGAGCGGGCACTAACTATGGCTACACCTTC. Translated: CASSVGAGTNYGYTF. The chain couples TRBV9 to TRBJ1-2; D is unresolved. The V gene lost 0 bases and the J gene lost 0 bases, with 9 bases spanning the gap. CDR3 length: 15 residues. Germline V lookup: CDR1 SGDLS, CDR2 YYNGEE.

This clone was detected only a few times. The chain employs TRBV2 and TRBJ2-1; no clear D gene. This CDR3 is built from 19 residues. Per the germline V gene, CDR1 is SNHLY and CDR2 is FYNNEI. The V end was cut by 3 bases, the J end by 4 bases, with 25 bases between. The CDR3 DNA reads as TGTGCCAGCAGTGAGTCATGGCTGGCCCTATTCGAAAAATACAATGAGCAGTTCTTC. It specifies CASSESWLALFEKYNEQFF.

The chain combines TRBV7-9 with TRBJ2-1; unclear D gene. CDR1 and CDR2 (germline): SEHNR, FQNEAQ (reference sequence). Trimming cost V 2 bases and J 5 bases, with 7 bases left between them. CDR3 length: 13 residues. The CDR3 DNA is TGTGCCAGCAGCTTACTCCCGGACAATGAGCAGTTCTTC. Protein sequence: CASSLLPDNEQFF.

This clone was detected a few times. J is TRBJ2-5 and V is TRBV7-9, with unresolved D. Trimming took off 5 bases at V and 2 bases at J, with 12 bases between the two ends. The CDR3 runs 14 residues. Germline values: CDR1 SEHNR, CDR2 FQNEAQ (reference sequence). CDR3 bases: TGTGCCAGCAGCGAAAACTTAAGGCAAGAGACCCAGTACTTC. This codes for CASSENLRQETQYF.

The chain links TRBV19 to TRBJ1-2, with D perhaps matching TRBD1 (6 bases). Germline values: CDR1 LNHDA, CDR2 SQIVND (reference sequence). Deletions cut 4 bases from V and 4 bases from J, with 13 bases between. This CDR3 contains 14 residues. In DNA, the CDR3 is TGTGCCAGTAGTAACCGGGGGGCATCCTATGGCTACACCTTC. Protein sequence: CASSNRGASYGYTF.

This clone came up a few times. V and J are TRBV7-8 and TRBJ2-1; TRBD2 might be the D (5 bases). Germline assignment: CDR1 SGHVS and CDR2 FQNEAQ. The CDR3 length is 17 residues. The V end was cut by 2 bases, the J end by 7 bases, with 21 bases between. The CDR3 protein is CASSLRGATFLVNEQFF. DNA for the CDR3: TGTGCCAGCAGCTTACGGGGAGCCACCTTTCTCGTAAATGAGCAGTTCTTC.

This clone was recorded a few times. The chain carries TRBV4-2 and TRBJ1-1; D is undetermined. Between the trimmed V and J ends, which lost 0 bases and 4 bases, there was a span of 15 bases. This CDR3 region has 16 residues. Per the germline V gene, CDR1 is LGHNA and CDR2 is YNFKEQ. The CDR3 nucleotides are TGTGCCAGCAGCCAAGATCCCTATGTCCGGGCCACTGAAGCTTTCTTT. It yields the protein CASSQDPYVRATEAFF.

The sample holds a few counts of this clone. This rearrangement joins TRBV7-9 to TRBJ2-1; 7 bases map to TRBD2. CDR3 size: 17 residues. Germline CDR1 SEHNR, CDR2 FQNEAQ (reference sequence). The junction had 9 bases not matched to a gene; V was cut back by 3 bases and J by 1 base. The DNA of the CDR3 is TGTGCCAGCAGCTTCCCTCGAGCGGGAAAATCCTACAATGAGCAGTTCTTC. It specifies CASSFPRAGKSYNEQFF. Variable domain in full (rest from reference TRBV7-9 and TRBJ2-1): DTGVSQNPRHKITKRGQNVTFRCDPISEHNRLYWYRQTLGQGPEFLTYFQNEAQLEKSRLLSDRFSAERPKGSFSTLEIQRTEQGDSAMYLCASSFPRAGKSYNEQFFGPGTRLTVL.

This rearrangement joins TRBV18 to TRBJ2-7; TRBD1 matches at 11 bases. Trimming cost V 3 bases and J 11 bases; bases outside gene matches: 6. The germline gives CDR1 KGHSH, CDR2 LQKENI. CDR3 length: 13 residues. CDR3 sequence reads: CASSPGQGEKEYF. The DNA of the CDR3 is TGTGCCAGCTCACCGGGACAGGGGGAAAAGGAGTACTTC.

The CDR3 loop reads CASSLGPGSREQFF. CDR3 coding DNA: TGTGCCAGCAGCTTAGGCCCGGGAAGCCGGGAGCAGTTCTTC. The V call is TRBV7-3, the J call TRBJ2-1, with TRBD2 as a possible D gene (5 bases). Germline-derived CDR1 and CDR2 are SGHTA and FQGTGA. V was trimmed by 2 bases and J by 10 bases, leaving 15 bases between them. The CDR3 spans 14 residues.

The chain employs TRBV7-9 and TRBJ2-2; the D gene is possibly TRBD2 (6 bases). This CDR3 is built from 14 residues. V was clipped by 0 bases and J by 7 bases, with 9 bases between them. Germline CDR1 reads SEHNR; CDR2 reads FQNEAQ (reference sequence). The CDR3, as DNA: TGTGCCAGCAGCTTAGCGGGAGGCGGCGGGGAGCTGTTTTTT. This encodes CASSLAGGGGELFF. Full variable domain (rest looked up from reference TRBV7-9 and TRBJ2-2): DTGVSQNPRHKITKRGQNVTFRCDPISEHNRLYWYRQTLGQGPEFLTYFQNEAQLEKSRLLSDRFSAERPKGSFSTLEIQRTEQGDSAMYLCASSLAGGGGELFFGEGSRLTVL.

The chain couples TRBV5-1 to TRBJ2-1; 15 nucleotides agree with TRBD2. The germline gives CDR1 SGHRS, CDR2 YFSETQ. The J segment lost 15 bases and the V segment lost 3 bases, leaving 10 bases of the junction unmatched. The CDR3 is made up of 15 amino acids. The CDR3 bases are TGCGCCAGCAGCTCAGACGGGACTAGCGGGAGGCCAGGGTTCTTC. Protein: CASSSDGTSGRPGFF.

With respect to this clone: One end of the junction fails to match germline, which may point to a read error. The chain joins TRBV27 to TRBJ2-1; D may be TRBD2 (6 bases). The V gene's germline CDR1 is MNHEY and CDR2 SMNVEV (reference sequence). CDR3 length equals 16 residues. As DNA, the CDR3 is TGTGCCTGCAGTTTATCTCCGGGAGAGGCCTACAATGAGCAGTTCTTC. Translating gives CACSLSPGEAYNEQFF.

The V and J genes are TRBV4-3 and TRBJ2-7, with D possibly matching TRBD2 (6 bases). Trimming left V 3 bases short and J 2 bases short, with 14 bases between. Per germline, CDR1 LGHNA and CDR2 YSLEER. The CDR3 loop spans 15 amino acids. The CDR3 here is CASSHYSGPAYEQYF. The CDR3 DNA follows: TGCGCCAGCAGCCACTACAGCGGGCCGGCCTACGAGCAGTACTTC.

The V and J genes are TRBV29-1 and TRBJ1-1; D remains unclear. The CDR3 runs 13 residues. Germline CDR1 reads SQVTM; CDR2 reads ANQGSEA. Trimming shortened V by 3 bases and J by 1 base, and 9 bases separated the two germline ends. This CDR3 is CSVDGQENTEAFF. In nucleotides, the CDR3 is TGCAGCGTTGATGGGCAGGAGAACACTGAAGCTTTCTTT.

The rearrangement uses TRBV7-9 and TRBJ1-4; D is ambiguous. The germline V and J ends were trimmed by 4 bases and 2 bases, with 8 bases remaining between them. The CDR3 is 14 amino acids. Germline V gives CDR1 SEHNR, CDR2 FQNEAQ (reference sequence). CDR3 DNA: TGTGCCAGCAGCTCTACAGAGACTAATGAAAAACTGTTTTTT. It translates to CASSSTETNEKLFF.

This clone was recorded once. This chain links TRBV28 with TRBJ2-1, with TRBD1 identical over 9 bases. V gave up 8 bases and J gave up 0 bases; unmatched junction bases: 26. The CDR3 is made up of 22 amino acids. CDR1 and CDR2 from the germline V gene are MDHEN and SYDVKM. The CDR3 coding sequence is TGTGCCAGCTTTGGGGTGTGGGACAGGGATTCTAGGGGTCGAAGCTCCTACAATGAGCAGTTCTTC. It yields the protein CASFGVWDRDSRGRSSYNEQFF.

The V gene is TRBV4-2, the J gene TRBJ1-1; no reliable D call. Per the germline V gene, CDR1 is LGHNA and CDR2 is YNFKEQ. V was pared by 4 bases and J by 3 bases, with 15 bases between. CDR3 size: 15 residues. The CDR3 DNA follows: TGTGCCAGCAGCCTCCTAACCCGGGAGCACACTGAAGCTTTCTTT. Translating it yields CASSLLTREHTEAFF.

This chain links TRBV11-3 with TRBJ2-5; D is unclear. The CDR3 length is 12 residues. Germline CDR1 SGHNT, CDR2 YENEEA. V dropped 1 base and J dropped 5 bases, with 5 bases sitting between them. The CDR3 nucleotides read TGTGCCAGCAGCTTAGTTTCGGAGACCCAGTACTTC. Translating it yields CASSLVSETQYF. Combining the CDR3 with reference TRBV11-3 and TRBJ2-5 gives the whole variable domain EAGVVQSPRYKIIEKKQPVAFWCNPISGHNTLYWYLQNLGQGPELLIRYENEEAVDDSQLPKDRFSAERLKGVDSTLKIQPAELGDSAVYLCASSLVSETQYFGPGTRLLVL.